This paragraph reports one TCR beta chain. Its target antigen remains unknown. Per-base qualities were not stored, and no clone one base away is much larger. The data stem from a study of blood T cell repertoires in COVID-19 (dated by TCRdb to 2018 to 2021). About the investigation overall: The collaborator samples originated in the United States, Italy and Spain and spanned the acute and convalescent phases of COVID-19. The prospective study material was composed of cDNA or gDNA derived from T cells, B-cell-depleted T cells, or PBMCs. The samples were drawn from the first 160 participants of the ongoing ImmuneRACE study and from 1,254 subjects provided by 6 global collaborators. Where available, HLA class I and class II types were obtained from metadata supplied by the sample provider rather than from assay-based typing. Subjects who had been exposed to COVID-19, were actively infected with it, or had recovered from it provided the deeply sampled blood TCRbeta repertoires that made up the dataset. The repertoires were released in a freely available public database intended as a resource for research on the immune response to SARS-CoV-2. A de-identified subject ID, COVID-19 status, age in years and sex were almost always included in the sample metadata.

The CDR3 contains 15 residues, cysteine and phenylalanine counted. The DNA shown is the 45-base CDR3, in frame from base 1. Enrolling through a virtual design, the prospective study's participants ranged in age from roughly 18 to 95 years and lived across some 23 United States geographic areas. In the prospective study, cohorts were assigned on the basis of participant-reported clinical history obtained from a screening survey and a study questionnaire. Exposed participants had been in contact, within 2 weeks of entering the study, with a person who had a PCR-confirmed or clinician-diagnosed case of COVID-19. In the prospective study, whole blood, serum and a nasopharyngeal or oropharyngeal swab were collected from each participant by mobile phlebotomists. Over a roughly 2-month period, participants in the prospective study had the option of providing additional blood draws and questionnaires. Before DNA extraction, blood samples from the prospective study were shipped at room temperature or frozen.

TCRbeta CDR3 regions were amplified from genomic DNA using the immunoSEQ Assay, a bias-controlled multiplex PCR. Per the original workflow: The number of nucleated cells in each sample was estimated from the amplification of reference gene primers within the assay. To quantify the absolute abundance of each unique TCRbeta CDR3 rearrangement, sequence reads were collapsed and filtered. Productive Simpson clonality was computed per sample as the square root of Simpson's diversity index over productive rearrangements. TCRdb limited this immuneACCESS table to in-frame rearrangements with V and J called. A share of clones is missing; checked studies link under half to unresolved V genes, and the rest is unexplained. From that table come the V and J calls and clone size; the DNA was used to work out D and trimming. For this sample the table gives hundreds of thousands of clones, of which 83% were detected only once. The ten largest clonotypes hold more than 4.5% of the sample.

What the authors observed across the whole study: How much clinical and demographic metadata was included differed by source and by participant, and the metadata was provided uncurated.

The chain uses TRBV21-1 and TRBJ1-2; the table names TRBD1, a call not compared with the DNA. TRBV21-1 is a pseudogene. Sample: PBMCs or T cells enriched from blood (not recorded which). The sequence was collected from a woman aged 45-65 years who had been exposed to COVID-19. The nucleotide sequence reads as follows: TGTGCCAGCAGCAAAGGAAAGGGGCGTCGGAATGGCTACACCTTC. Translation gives CASSKGKGRRNGYTF.